This TCR beta chain was sequenced in a study of cytomegalovirus exposure and HLA in healthy donors. Study outcomes and limitations: A subsequent analysis found that TCR clusters from the first cohort also tended to co-occur in the 90 to 150 validation repertoires, with approximately 95% of cluster scores above 0.

The ends lost 5 bases at V and 0 bases at J; junction bases unmatched: 8. Germline V CDR1 and CDR2: SGHNT, YENEEA. The CDR3 has 18 amino acids. As to this clone: Its matching antigen is unknown.

This table comes from immunoSEQ multiplex PCR, and its TCRdb copy is limited to in-frame clones, with some not included. The sample lists 150,000 to 180,000 clones, about 82% seen once, with about 2.2% in the top ten. The donors were members of the validation cohort comprising over 90 subjects, separate from the approximately 700-subject first cohort. This rearrangement joins TRBV11-3 to TRBJ2-6; 9 bases agree with TRBD1. Sequenced input: PBMCs. The receptor comes from a human donor in good health. CDR3 DNA sequence: TGTGCCAGCAGCCACGGGACAGGGAATATCTCTGGGGCCAACGTCCTGACTTTC. Protein product: CASSHGTGNISGANVLTF.